The T cell receptor beta chain described here comes from a study of T-cell reconstitution after alpha-beta-depleted transplantation in children (dated by TCRdb to 2016 to 2018). For the wider study: Using TCR repertoire profiling, the study followed T-cell immune reconstitution in a quantitative way in children after TCRalphabeta/CD19-depleted allogeneic hematopoietic cell transplantation.

Receptors were amplified or captured by PCR. Sequencing was performed on an Illumina HiSeq 2500. To normalize quantification of the TCRbeta repertoire, the TCR libraries were built with molecular barcoding that relied on unique molecular identifiers. The public reads were reanalyzed by TCRdb: fastp trimming at Q25, MiXCR alignment, in-frame beta chains only. Every entry covers one CDR3 protein and lists the most common genes and DNA from its rows. The sample table shows about 640,000 distinct CDR3 sequences, and around 13% are seen once. The top ten clonotypes cover about 2.2% of the sample. Points the paper makes about the study in general: About two months after transplant, the apparently early recovery of alphabetaT-cell counts reportedly depended on just several hundred clones that had expanded rapidly and came from non-depleted graft cells. The frequencies of hyperexpanded clones fell over the following months, and after one year, T-cell counts and TCRbeta diversity were mostly attributed to newly produced T cells. In some patients, high TCRbeta diversity at day 60 was attributed to recipient T cells and intrathymic progenitors that had survived conditioning.

The CDR3 runs 12 amino acids, cysteine and phenylalanine included. Only CDR3 DNA is held: 36 bases, read in frame from base 1. The germline ends are 3 bases apart after V is trimmed by 2 bases and J by 5 bases. CDR1 and CDR2 are read off the germline V gene (reference sequence) as LGHDT and YNNKEL. Remarks on this clonotype: Its antigen has not been determined. No base-level quality is on record; no much larger clone is a single base apart.

The treatment or condition label, read with the paper, signifies: allogeneic hematopoietic cell transplantation with graft depleted of TCRalphabeta T cells and CD19 B cells. Transplant recipients were children who received TCRalphabeta/CD19-depleted allogeneic hematopoietic cell grafts. This sample comprised PBMCs, mostly from graft donor cells, obtained 360 days after TCRalphabeta/CD19-depleted stem cell transplant. The clonotype was recovered from a male patient younger than 18 who had a stem cell transplant for acute myeloid leukemia, so the T cells may come from the graft donor. The chain is encoded by TRBV3-1 joined to TRBJ2-2, with the D gene too uncertain to name. The DNA sequence follows: TGTGCCAGCAGCCAATTAACCGGGGAGCTGTTTTTT. This translates into CASSQLTGELFF.